This T cell receptor (beta chain) stems from a study of regulatory T cells in long-lasting Graves disease. Overall study findings and caveats: Only a small sample size was used, which may have cut accuracy. Study of thyroid tissue was not done, with only peripheral blood studied.

Time point described: persistent/refractory GD, antithyroid drugs over 5 years with positive TRAb. Generation of the TCR library employed RNA extracted from PBMCs. For TCR beta, libraries came from iRepertoire HTBI primers and Arm-PCR of CDR3 regions. Original methodology: Across samples, 50 to 65 TRBV and 12 to 15 TRBJ segments were found. TCRdb re-derived calls from the multiplex PCR reads in MiXCR, one entry per CDR3 protein. What appears here as the V and J calls and clone size reflects TCRdb's work, not the paper's. Of hundreds of thousands of distinct CDR3 sequences in the sample, about 32% were seen once. This clonotype came up a few times. Its specificity is not known. The CDR3 sequence is 17 residues long. Germline V gives CDR1 MNHNS, CDR2 SASEGT. The germline V and J ends were trimmed by 4 bases and 3 bases, with 19 bases remaining between them.

Sequences were derived from peripheral blood mononuclear cells (PBMCs), sampled when the disease was refractory, from a patient treated with antithyroid drugs. The chain joins TRBV6-1 to TRBJ1-5, with D uncertain. The receptor's source is a female donor with Graves disease. The CDR3 here is CASSGGAGLRTNQPQHF. For the CDR3, the DNA is TGTGCCAGCAGTGGGGGAGCTGGTTTGCGGACCAATCAGCCCCAGCATTTT.